The clone carrying this T cell receptor beta chain has only one observation. Its specificity is not known. This specimen belongs to a study of shared clonotypes between healthy human individuals. Study-wide context: Three plates each covered CD4 naive and memory; CD8 naive two, CD8 memory one.

Researchers ran the assay at a deep level. Assay: immunoSEQ multiplex PCR; the TCRdb copy retains only in-frame clones and omits some. The sample includes 2 million to 2.5 million clones, about 90% of them seen just once. General study findings and limits: Larger estimated richness was generally recorded for naive subsets relative to memory subsets. When naive CD4 clonotypes were compared across several donors, approximately 5% were shared.

V was cut by 1 base and J by 6 bases, with 13 bases left in between. Germline CDR1 reads SGHNT; CDR2 reads YYREEE (reference sequence). The CDR3 runs to 15 residues. The sequenced material came from naive CD4+ T cells from PBMCs. Stated subset: CD45RA+ positively selected. The clonotype originates from a man between 18 and 35 years old in good health. Some clones in this sample may be carry-over from other donors' samples. The chain carries TRBV5-4 and TRBJ1-4; a weak D match, TRBD1 (6 bases). The CDR3 DNA reads as TGTGCCAGCAGCTTGAGGGAACAGGGTGATGAAAAACTGTTTTTT. This encodes CASSLREQGDEKLFF. Full variable domain (remainder filled in from reference TRBV5-4 and TRBJ1-4): ETGVTQSPTHLIKTRGQQVTLRCSSQSGHNTVSWYQQALGQGPQFIFQYYREEENGRGNFPPRFSGLQFPNYSSELNVNALELDDSALYLCASSLREQGDEKLFFGSGTQLSVL.